This T cell receptor (beta chain) derives from a study of blood T cells in healthy people across ages. A second roughly 6 to 11 cycle PCR used barcoded and J-beta primers. TCRdb reprocessed the 5' RACE reads with MiXCR, giving one entry per CDR3 protein. The sample carries roughly 650,000 distinct CDR3 sequences, roughly 30% recorded once. The CDR3 length is 16 residues. The V end was cut by 7 bases, the J end by 6 bases, with 21 bases between. Study-wide points: Naive CD4+ cells and diversity were both higher in long-lived donors than in aged donors. Estimates drawn from one million T cells were deemed to understate diversity.

Researchers collected around 10 milliliters of peripheral blood from every single donor. The authors isolated at least 6.5 million PBMCs per sample. This clonotype was found once. What it binds is not known. The receptor comes from a woman aged 80 or older in good health. Sequenced: blood. The gene calls are TRBV12-3 or TRBV12-4 and TRBJ2-2; D tentatively fits TRBD1 or TRBD2 (5 bases each). The CDR3 is CASIIGGKGPPGELFF. The CDR3 DNA sequence: TGTGCCAGCATCATTGGGGGAAAGGGTCCGCCCGGGGAGCTGTTTTTT.